This T cell receptor (beta chain) was recovered during a study of blood T cell repertoires in COVID-19. Study overall: COVID-19 samples from acute and convalescent phases originated in the United States, Italy and Spain. The analysed material was cDNA or gDNA that came from T cells, B-cell-depleted T cells, or PBMCs.

The CDR3 spans 14 residues. Per germline, CDR1 MDHEN and CDR2 SYDVKM. V was trimmed by 7 bases and J by 4 bases, leaving 14 bases between them. This clone has only a few counts. Patients in Seattle were enrolled during active infection, then followed longitudinally. Authors' analysis steps: Estimated nucleated cell counts came from reference gene primer amplification. Sequencing used immunoSEQ multiplex PCR; TCRdb keeps in-frame clones, though not all of them. V and J calls and clone size are copied from that table; D and trimming were computed from the DNA. The sample shows around 47,000 clones, around nine tenths of them seen only once.

The specimen was peripheral blood. The J gene is TRBJ1-5, the V gene TRBV28, with D perhaps TRBD1 (5 bases). This clonotype was obtained from a man between 35 and 55 years old with COVID-19, enrolled during active disease. CDR3: CASTPWGGNQPQHF. The CDR3, as DNA: TGTGCCAGCACCCCATGGGGCGGTAATCAGCCCCAGCATTTT.